This T cell receptor beta chain was retrieved from a study of blood T cell repertoires in COVID-19. Germline assignment: CDR1 SGHRS and CDR2 YFSETQ. The CDR3 sequence is 15 residues long. On this clone itself: At one boundary the junction diverges from the germline segment, which might be a read error.

Sequencing used immunoSEQ multiplex PCR; TCRdb keeps in-frame clones, though not all of them. The data hold about 33,000 clones, with approximately 85% observed a single time. Sequencing used peripheral blood. The gene calls are TRBV5-1 and TRBJ1-3; a possible D gene is TRBD1 (6 bases). The clonotype was recovered from a human donor in a cohort sampled during active COVID-19. The CDR3 DNA is TGCGCCAGCAGTTTGGACAGCGGCTCTGGAAACACCATATATTTT. Translating it yields CASSLDSGSGNTIYF.